This T cell receptor beta chain is drawn from a study of OX40 agonist ivuxolimab in advanced cancers. Study in general: Dose-escalation patients had hepatocellular carcinoma, melanoma, renal cell or head and neck cancer.

This CDR3 has 16 residues. From germline, CDR1 is SQVTM and CDR2 ANQGSEA. The ends were cut back, 5 bases at V and 1 base at J, with 20 bases in the middle. The method was immunoSEQ multiplex PCR; TCRdb's version includes in-frame clones alone and lacks a portion of them. This sample yields 84,000 or so clones, of which 88% are seen a single time; about 0.31% belongs to the top ten. In regard to this clone: Its antigen is unidentified.

Study observations and caveats: CD4+ T cells averaged fewer expanded clones than CD8+ T cells. With doses of 0.1 to 3.0 mg/kg, CD4+ and CD8+ blood T cells had undergone clonal expansion by week 6.

Enrollment shut out patients with autoimmune disease history or systemic immunosuppression. The chain combines TRBV29-1 with TRBJ1-1; D may be TRBD1 (6 bases). The sample was CD4+ or CD8+ T cells sorted from blood, taken in a trial of the OX40 agonist ivuxolimab. This receptor was taken from an adult with an advanced solid tumor such as melanoma, head and neck, liver or kidney cancer. Written as DNA, the CDR3 is TGCAGCGTTAGTTTGTCAGGGGATTTTAGGAACACTGAAGCTTTCTTT. It yields the protein CSVSLSGDFRNTEAFF.